These 27 T cell receptor beta chains share one sample of origin, sequenced in a study of PD-1 blockade in classical Hodgkin lymphoma. Each and every patient relapsed after autologous stem cell transplantation, and patients got differing brentuximab vedotin exposure. Only in-frame clones appear in the TCRdb table, and some are missing; sequencing was by immunoSEQ multiplex PCR. Of roughly 90,000 clones in the sample, 81% were seen once. The starting material was peripheral blood mononuclear cells (PBMCs), obtained before the second cycle of nivolumab. These receptor sequences come from a human donor with classical Hodgkin lymphoma.

The chain is built from TRBV30 and TRBJ1-2, with a tentative D call TRBD1 (6 bases). Trimming took off 2 bases at V and 8 bases at J, with 15 bases between the two ends. The CDR3 is 13 amino acids. Germline values: CDR1 GTSNPN, CDR2 SVGIG (reference sequence). CDR3 nucleotide sequence: TGTGCCTGGAGTTCTACAGGGTCTCGAGGCTACACCTTC. This translates into CAWSSTGSRGYTF.

The genes are TRBV28 and TRBJ2-1; possible D gene TRBD1, 5 bases. V shed 6 bases and J shed 8 bases, with 23 bases lying between them. The CDR3 is 16 residues long. The germline gives CDR1 MDHEN, CDR2 SYDVKM. CDR3 sequence (DNA): TGTGCCAGCAGCCCAAACGGGCAGGGAAAGTTTGATGAGCAGTTCTTC. The encoded protein is CASSPNGQGKFDEQFF.

The V call is TRBV29-1, the J call TRBJ2-3; TRBD2 agrees at 10 bases. The J segment lost 4 bases and the V segment lost 7 bases, leaving 8 bases of the junction unmatched. The CDR3 runs to 14 residues. Germline assignment: CDR1 SQVTM and CDR2 ANQGSEA. The DNA of the CDR3 is TGCAGCGCCATCAGGACTAGCGGCGCAGATACGCAGTATTTT. As protein: CSAIRTSGADTQYF.

V is TRBV6-1 and J is TRBJ2-7, with 8 positions matching TRBD1. This CDR3 comprises 14 residues. CDR1 MNHNS and CDR2 SASEGT come from the germline V gene. V gave up 6 bases and J gave up 6 bases; unmatched junction bases: 10. The CDR3 sequence is CASSPAGGFFEQYF. The CDR3, as DNA: TGTGCCAGCAGCCCCGCAGGGGGCTTCTTCGAGCAGTACTTC.

This chain uses TRBV10-1 with TRBJ2-2, with D possibly TRBD1 on 5 matching bases. This CDR3 is 14 amino acids long. Germline V gives CDR1 WNHNN, CDR2 SYGVQD (reference sequence). V shed 6 bases and J shed 4 bases, with 12 bases lying between them. In DNA form, the CDR3 reads TGCGCCAGCAGGGCAGGGATTGCCACCGGGGAGCTGTTTTTT. It specifies CASRAGIATGELFF.

This chain uses TRBV7-3 with TRBJ2-6; no firm D call. Between the trimmed V and J ends, which lost 0 bases and 2 bases, there was a span of 8 bases. In germline, CDR1 is SGHTA, CDR2 FQGTGA. CDR3 length equals 16 residues. CDR3 loop: CASSLTTSAGANVLTF. Written as DNA, the CDR3 is TGTGCCAGCAGCTTAACGACGTCCGCTGGGGCCAACGTCCTGACTTTC.

This chain joins TRBV6-5 and TRBJ1-1; D may be TRBD1 (5 bases). This CDR3 is 13 amino acids long. Germline V gives CDR1 MNHEY, CDR2 SVGAGI. The V gene lost 4 bases and the J gene lost 4 bases, with 10 bases spanning the gap. CDR3 protein: CASSSGEGTEAFF. CDR3 sequence (DNA): TGTGCCAGCAGTTCGGGGGAGGGCACTGAAGCTTTCTTT.

V usage is TRBV11-2 and J usage is TRBJ2-2, with 10 bases aligning to TRBD2. The germline gives CDR1 SGHAT, CDR2 FQNNGV. The CDR3 has 16 residues. The ends lost 5 bases at V and 5 bases at J; junction bases unmatched: 8. The CDR3 loop reads CASSPVSGRVTGELFF. The CDR3, as DNA: TGTGCCAGCAGCCCCGTGAGCGGGAGGGTGACCGGGGAGCTGTTTTTT.

The chain combines TRBV12-5 with TRBJ2-3; TRBD2 matches 8 bases. Germline-derived CDR1 and CDR2 are LGHNT and FRNRAP. This CDR3 has 16 amino acids. V shed 2 bases and J 4 bases; nucleotides not matched to a gene: 8. Here the CDR3 reads CASGLPSGTSSDTQYF. The CDR3 region has the DNA TGTGCTAGTGGTTTGCCGTCGGGGACTAGTTCAGATACGCAGTATTTT. Based on the CDR3 plus reference TRBV12-5 and TRBJ2-3, the full variable domain is DARVTQTPRHKVTEMGQEVTMRCQPILGHNTVFWYRQTMMQGLELLAYFRNRAPLDDSGMPKDRFSAEMPDATLATLKIQPSEPRDSAVYFCASGLPSGTSSDTQYFGPGTRLTVL.

This sequence joins TRBV19 and TRBJ1-4, with D perhaps matching TRBD1 (6 bases). Germline assignment: CDR1 LNHDA and CDR2 SQIVND (reference sequence). The V gene lost 7 bases and the J gene lost 7 bases, with 13 bases spanning the gap. There are 13 residues in the CDR3. CDR3 bases: TGTGCCAGTAACAGGGACTTTGGTGAAAAACTGTTTTTT. This codes for CASNRDFGEKLFF.

This rearrangement joins TRBV29-1 to TRBJ2-5; D may correspond to TRBD1 or TRBD2 (5 bases each). V lost 3 bases and J 1 base, leaving 9 bases between the germline ends. The CDR3 consists of 13 residues. Germline V gene lookup returns CDR1 SQVTM and CDR2 ANQGSEA. The CDR3 loop reads CSVEGTSQETQYF. The DNA for the CDR3 is TGCAGCGTTGAGGGGACCTCCCAAGAGACCCAGTACTTC.

The chain uses TRBV5-1 and TRBJ1-1; D gene ambiguous. Germline CDR1 is SGHRS and CDR2 is YFSETQ. The CDR3 is made up of 16 amino acids. V was clipped by 5 bases and J by 5 bases, with 22 bases between them. The CDR3 nucleotides are TGCGCCAGCAGTTCCAGTGTGGGCATTGGGGAGACTGAAGCTTTCTTT. Its protein product is CASSSSVGIGETEAFF.

In its sample, this clone was seen a few times. The chain couples TRBV5-4 to TRBJ1-1; 10 bases are shared with TRBD1. Germline V gene lookup returns CDR1 SGHNT and CDR2 YYREEE (reference sequence). V was pared by 1 base and J by 10 bases, with 7 bases of the junction left unmatched. This CDR3 region has 14 residues. The DNA of the CDR3 is TGTGCCAGCAGCTTGCGGGGACAGGGGATGCGAGCTTTCTTT. It encodes CASSLRGQGMRAFF.

In its sample, this clone was seen a few times. V is TRBV6-1 and J is TRBJ1-5; 9 bases map to TRBD1. Looked up from germline, CDR1 is MNHNS and CDR2 is SASEGT. After removal of 3 bases from V and 4 bases from J, the junction contained 10 bases not matched to a gene. This CDR3 has 17 residues. CDR3 amino acids: CASSDRPGTGRNQPQHF. CDR3 DNA: TGTGCCAGCAGTGACCGTCCCGGGACAGGGAGAAATCAGCCCCAGCATTTT.

The sample holds one count of this clone. The genes are TRBV29-1 and TRBJ2-7; D may correspond to TRBD1 or TRBD2 (5 bases each). The germline V and J ends were trimmed by 4 bases and 6 bases, with 19 bases remaining between them. This CDR3 spans 14 amino acids. In germline, CDR1 is SQVTM, CDR2 ANQGSEA. CDR3 DNA sequence: TGCAGCGTTGGAGAACCGGGACGGACTGCCGAGCAGTACTTC. It is translated as CSVGEPGRTAEQYF.

The chain recombines TRBV7-9 with TRBJ2-1, with unresolved D. CDR1 is SEHNR, CDR2 FQNEAQ, per germline (reference sequence). The CDR3 totals 12 residues. V was cut by 3 bases and J by 5 bases, with 5 bases left in between. The CDR3 nucleotides are TGTGCCAGCAGCTTCCGAGACAATGAGCAGTTCTTC. It specifies CASSFRDNEQFF.

The chain's CDR3 is CASKTGRIDEQFF. The CDR3 nucleotides are TGTGCCAGCAAAACGGGGAGGATAGATGAGCAGTTCTTC. The V gene is TRBV27, the J gene TRBJ2-1; TRBD2 is a possible D gene (6 bases). Between the trimmed V and J ends, which lost 7 bases and 8 bases, there was a span of 15 bases. This CDR3 contains 13 residues. Germline lookup yields CDR1 MNHEY and CDR2 SMNVEV (reference sequence).

The chain employs TRBV11-2 and TRBJ1-1, with D uncertain. Germline loops: CDR1 SGHAT, CDR2 FQNNGV. The CDR3 sequence is 13 residues long. Trimming took 5 bases from V and 2 from J, leaving 9 bases between them. This CDR3 reads CASSAPSNTEAFF. CDR3 bases: TGTGCCAGCAGCGCACCTTCAAACACTGAAGCTTTCTTT.

The rearrangement links TRBV15 to TRBJ2-3; D gene unclear. Germline V gene sequence: CDR1 LNHNV, CDR2 YYDKDF (reference sequence). Trimming took off 0 bases at V and 6 bases at J, with 7 bases between the two ends. The CDR3 runs 13 residues. As DNA, the CDR3 is TGTGCCACCAGCAGAGATTTAGTCGATACGCAGTATTTT. Translating it yields CATSRDLVDTQYF.

The chain uses TRBV7-6 and TRBJ2-5; D might be TRBD2 (6 bases). The V end was cut by 5 bases, the J end by 3 bases, with 10 bases between. In germline, CDR1 is SGHVS, CDR2 FNYEAQ. The CDR3 totals 13 residues. The CDR3 reads CASSAGLKETQYF. The CDR3 nucleotides are TGTGCCAGCAGCGCGGGACTGAAAGAGACCCAGTACTTC.

V is TRBV25-1 and J is TRBJ2-1; 8 nucleotides align to TRBD1. The V gene's germline CDR1 is MGHDK and CDR2 SYGVNS. V lost 6 bases and J lost 6; bases outside the gene matches: 4. The CDR3 spans 13 residues. The CDR3, as DNA: TGTGCCAGCAGAGGGACAGGTAGCAATGAGCAGTTCTTC. It is translated as CASRGTGSNEQFF.

V gene TRBV7-3 combines with J gene TRBJ2-7, with 8 positions matching TRBD2. With 5 bases clipped from V and 7 bases from J, the junction kept 7 bases outside the gene matches. Germline assignment: CDR1 SGHTA and CDR2 FQGTGA. This CDR3 is built from 13 residues. This CDR3 is CASSPGGRREQYF. For the CDR3, the DNA is TGTGCCAGCAGCCCCGGCGGGAGGAGGGAGCAGTACTTC.

The chain uses TRBV7-9 and TRBJ2-2, with a tentative D call TRBD2 (6 bases). The CDR3 sequence is 14 residues long. V lost 5 bases and J lost 5, with 12 bases in between. Germline V gives CDR1 SEHNR, CDR2 FQNEAQ (reference sequence). The CDR3 sequence is CASSILAATGELFF. CDR3 nucleotide sequence: TGTGCCAGCAGCATACTAGCAGCGACCGGGGAGCTGTTTTTT.

This clone was seen more than once but under ten times. The chain combines TRBV5-1 with TRBJ2-7; TRBD1 matches 9 bases. The trim removed 4 bases at V and 0 bases at J, leaving 2 bases unmatched. This CDR3 comprises 14 residues. CDR1 is SGHRS and CDR2 is YFSETQ in the germline V gene. CDR3 residues: CASSGTGSSYEQYF. The CDR3 coding sequence is TGCGCCAGCAGCGGGACAGGGAGCTCCTACGAGCAGTACTTC.

The V and J genes are TRBV7-2 and TRBJ2-2; no clear D. The CDR3 totals 15 residues. V was trimmed by 0 bases and J by 1 base, leaving 6 bases between them. Germline assignment: CDR1 SGHTA and CDR2 FQGNSA. The CDR3: CASSLALLNTGELFF. CDR3 DNA sequence: TGTGCCAGCAGCTTAGCGCTACTGAACACCGGGGAGCTGTTTTTT.

The rearrangement links TRBV29-1 to TRBJ2-3; 7 nucleotides align to TRBD1. The V segment lost 6 bases and the J segment 2 bases; nucleotides outside the gene matches: 11. CDR1 and CDR2 (germline): SQVTM, ANQGSEA. This CDR3 contains 15 residues. The CDR3 protein is CSVGQAFLSTDTQYF. CDR3 nucleotide sequence: TGCAGCGTCGGACAGGCCTTCCTTTCCACAGATACGCAGTATTTT.

This clone was counted between two and nine times. The chain employs TRBV2 and TRBJ1-1; tentative D call: TRBD1 (6 bases). The V and J ends lost 8 bases and 4 bases respectively, with 14 bases between them. The length of the CDR3 is 13 residues. The V gene's germline CDR1 is SNHLY and CDR2 FYNNEI. CDR3 region: CASHTGIGTEAFF. The CDR3 nucleotides read TGTGCCAGCCATACAGGGATAGGCACTGAAGCTTTCTTT.